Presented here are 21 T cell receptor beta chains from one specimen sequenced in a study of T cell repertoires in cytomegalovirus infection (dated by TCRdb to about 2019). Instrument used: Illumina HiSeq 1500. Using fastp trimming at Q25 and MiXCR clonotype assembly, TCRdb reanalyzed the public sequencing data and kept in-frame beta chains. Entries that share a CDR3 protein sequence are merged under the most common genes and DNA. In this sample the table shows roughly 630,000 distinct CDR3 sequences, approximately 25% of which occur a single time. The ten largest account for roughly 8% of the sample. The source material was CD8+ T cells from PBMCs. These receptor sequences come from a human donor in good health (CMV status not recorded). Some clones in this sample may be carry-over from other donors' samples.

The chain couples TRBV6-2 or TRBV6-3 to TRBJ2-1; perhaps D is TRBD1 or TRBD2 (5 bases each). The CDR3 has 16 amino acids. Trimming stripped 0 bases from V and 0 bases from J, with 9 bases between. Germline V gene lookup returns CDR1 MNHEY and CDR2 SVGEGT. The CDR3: CASSYSPGSSYNEQFF. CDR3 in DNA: TGTGCCAGCAGTTACTCGCCAGGGAGCTCCTACAATGAGCAGTTCTTC.

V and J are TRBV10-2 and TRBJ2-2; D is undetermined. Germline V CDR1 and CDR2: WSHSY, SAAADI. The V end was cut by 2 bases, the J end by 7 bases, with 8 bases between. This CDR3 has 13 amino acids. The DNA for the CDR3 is TGCGCCAGCAGTGAGAACTGGAACGGGGAGCTGTTTTTT. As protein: CASSENWNGELFF.

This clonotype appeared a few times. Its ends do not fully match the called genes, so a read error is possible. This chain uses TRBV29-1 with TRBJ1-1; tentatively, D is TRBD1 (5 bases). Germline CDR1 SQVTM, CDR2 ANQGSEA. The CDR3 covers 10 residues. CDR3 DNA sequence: TGCAGCGTTGAAGATGGAACCCGGGGGTTT. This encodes CSVEDGTRGF.

The CDR3 loop is CASSLGTGFGQPQHF. In nucleotides, the CDR3 is TGTGCCAGCAGCTTGGGAACAGGATTTGGTCAGCCCCAGCATTTT. This chain connects TRBV5-6 to TRBJ1-5, with D perhaps TRBD1 (5 bases). CDR3 size: 15 residues. V was cut by 0 bases and J by 6 bases, with 13 bases left in between. Germline assignment: CDR1 SGHDT and CDR2 YYEEEE.

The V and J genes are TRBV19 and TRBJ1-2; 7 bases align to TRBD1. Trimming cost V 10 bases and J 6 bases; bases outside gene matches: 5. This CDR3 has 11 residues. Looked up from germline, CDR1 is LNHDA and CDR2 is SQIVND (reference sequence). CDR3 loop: CATADRDGYTF. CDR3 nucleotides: TGTGCCACCGCCGACAGGGATGGCTACACCTTC.

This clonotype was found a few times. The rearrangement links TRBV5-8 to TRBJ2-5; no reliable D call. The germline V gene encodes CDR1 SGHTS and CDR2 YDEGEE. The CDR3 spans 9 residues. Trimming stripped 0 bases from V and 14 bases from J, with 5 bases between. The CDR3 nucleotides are TGTGCCAGCAGCTTGGGTGGATACTTC. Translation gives CASSLGGYF. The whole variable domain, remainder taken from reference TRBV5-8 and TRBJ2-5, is EAGVTQSPTHLIKTRGQQATLRCSPISGHTSVYWYQQALGLGLQFLLWYDEGEERNRGNFPPRFSGRQFPNYSSELNVNALELEDSALYLCASSLGGYFGPGTRLLVL.

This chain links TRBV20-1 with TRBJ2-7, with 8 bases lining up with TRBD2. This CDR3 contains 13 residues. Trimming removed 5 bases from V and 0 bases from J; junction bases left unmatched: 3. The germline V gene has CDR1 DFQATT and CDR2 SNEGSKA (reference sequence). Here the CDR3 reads CSAGGGSSYEQYF. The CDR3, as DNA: TGCAGTGCTGGCGGGGGGTCCTCCTACGAGCAGTACTTC.

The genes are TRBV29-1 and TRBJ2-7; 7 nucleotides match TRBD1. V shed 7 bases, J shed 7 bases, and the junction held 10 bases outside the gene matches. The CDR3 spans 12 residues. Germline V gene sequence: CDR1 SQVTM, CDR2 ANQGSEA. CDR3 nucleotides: TGCAGCGCCGGCCGACAGGGTAGAGAGCAGTACGTC. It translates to CSAGRQGREQYV.

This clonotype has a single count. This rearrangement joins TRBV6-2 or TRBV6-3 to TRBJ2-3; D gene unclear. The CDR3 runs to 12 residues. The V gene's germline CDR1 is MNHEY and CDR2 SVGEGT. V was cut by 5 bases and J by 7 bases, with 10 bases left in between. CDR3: CASSPGLYTQYF. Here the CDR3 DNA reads TGTGCCAGCAGTCCCGGTCTATATACGCAGTATTTT.

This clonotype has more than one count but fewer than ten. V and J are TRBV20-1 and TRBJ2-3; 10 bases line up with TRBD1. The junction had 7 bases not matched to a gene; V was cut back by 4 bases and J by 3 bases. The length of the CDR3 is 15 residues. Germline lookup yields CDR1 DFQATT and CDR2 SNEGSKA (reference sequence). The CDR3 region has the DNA TGCAGTGCTACTATACCGGACAGGGGGACAGATACGCAGTATTTT. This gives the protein CSATIPDRGTDTQYF.

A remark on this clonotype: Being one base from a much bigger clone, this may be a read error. The CDR3 loop is CASSYVIGGDHGYTF. The CDR3 DNA follows: TGTGCCAGCAGCTACGTCATCGGAGGGGACCATGGCTACACCTTC. V is TRBV7-2 and J is TRBJ1-2; D possibly corresponds to TRBD1 (5 bases). The CDR3 extends over 15 amino acids. Trimming pared 4 bases from V and 6 bases from J, leaving 18 bases between. Germline V gives CDR1 SGHTA, CDR2 FQGNSA.

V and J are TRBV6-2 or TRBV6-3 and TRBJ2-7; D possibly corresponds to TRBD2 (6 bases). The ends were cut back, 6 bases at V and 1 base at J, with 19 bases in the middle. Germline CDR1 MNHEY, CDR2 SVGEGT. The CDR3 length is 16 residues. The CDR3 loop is CASSTPGGARSYEQYV. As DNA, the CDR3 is TGTGCCAGCAGCACCCCGGGCGGGGCAAGGTCCTACGAGCAGTACGTC.

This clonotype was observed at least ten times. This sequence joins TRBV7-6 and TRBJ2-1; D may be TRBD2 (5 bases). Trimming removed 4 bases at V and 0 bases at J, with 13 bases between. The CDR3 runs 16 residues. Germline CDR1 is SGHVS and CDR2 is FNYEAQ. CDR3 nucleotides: TGTGCCAGCAGCTATGACCCGGGGAGCTCCTACAATGAGCAGTTCTTC. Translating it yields CASSYDPGSSYNEQFF.

Written as DNA, the CDR3 is TGTGCCACCAGCAGAGAGGTGTCCCAGAGCACAGATACGCAGTATTTT. Translated: CATSREVSQSTDTQYF. The chain has TRBV15 and TRBJ2-3; no clear D gene. This CDR3 contains 16 residues. Trimming took 0 bases from V and 0 from J, leaving 10 bases between them. Per the germline V gene, CDR1 is LNHNV and CDR2 is YYDKDF (reference sequence).

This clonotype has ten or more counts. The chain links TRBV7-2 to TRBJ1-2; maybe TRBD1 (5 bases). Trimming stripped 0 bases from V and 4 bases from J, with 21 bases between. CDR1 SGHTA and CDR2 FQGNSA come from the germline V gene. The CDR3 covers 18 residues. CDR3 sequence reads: CASSLARQAGDGLYGYTF. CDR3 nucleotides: TGTGCCAGCAGCTTAGCGAGGCAAGCGGGGGATGGCCTCTATGGCTACACCTTC.

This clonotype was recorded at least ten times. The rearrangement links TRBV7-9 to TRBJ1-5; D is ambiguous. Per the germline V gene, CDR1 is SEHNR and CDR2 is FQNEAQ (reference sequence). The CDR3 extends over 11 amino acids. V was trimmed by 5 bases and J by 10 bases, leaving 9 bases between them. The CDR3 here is CASSTPGPQHF. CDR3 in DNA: TGTGCCAGCAGCACTCCCGGCCCCCAGCATTTT.

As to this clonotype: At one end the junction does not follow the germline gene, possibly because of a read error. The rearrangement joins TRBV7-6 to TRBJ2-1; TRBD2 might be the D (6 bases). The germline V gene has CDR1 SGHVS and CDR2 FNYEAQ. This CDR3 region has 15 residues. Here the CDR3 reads CVSTSRGTSYNEQFF. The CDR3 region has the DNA TGTGTCAGCACCTCACGGGGGACCTCCTACAATGAGCAGTTCTTC.

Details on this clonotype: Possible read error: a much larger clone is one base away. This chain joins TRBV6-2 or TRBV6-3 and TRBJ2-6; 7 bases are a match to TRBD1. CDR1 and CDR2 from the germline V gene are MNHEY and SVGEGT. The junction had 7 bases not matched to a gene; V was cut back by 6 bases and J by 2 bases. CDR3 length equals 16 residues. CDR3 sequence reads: CASRERGGTGANVLTF. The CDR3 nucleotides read TGTGCCAGCAGAGAACGAGGGGGCACTGGGGCCAACGTCCTGACTTTC.

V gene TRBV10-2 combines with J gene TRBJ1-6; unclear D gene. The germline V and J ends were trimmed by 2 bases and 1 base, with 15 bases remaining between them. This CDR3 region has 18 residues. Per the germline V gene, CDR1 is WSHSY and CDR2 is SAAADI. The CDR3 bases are TGCGCCAGCAGTGAGCTGAGAGAGAAGGGTTCCTATAATTCACCCCTCCACTTT. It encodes CASSELREKGSYNSPLHF.

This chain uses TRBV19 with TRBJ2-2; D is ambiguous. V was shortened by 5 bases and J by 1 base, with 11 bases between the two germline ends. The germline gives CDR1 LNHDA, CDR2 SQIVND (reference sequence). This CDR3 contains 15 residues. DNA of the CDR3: TGTGCCAGTAGTTATAGGAGACAGAACACCGGGGAGCTGTTTTTT. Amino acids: CASSYRRQNTGELFF. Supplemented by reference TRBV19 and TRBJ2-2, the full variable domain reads DGGITQSPKYLFRKEGQNVTLSCEQNLNHDAMYWYRQDPGQGLRLIYYSQIVNDFQKGDIAEGYSVSREKKESFPLTVTSAQKNPTAFYLCASSYRRQNTGELFFGEGSRLTVL.

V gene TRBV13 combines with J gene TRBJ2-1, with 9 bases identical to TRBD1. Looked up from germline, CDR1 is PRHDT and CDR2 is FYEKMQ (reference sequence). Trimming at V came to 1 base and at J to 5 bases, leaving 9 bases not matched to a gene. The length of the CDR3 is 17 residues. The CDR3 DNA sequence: TGTGCCAGCAGCTTAGCCCTCGGGACAGGGCTTCACAATGAGCAGTTCTTC. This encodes CASSLALGTGLHNEQFF.